What follows are 4 T cell receptor beta chains derived from one specimen sequenced in a study of blood T cell repertoires in COVID-19. TCRdb's table, derived via immunoSEQ multiplex PCR, lists solely in-frame clones and lacks some. There are over 150,000 clones in the sample; about 85% occur only once, and less than 10% lies in the top ten. The sequenced sample consisted of peripheral blood. Every receptor here comes from a woman in her sixties or seventies with COVID-19, enrolled during active disease.

J is TRBJ1-5 and V is TRBV5-8; D remains ambiguous. There are 15 residues in the CDR3. Germline loops: CDR1 SGHTS, CDR2 YDEGEE. V lost 0 bases to trimming and J lost 7 bases, with 14 bases between them. The CDR3 here is CASSLGPYGRQPQHF. CDR3 nucleotides: TGTGCCAGCAGCTTGGGGCCCTACGGCAGGCAGCCCCAGCATTTT.

CDR3 amino acids: CASSGSLGANVLTF. The CDR3 coding sequence is TGCGCCAGCAGTGGGAGTCTCGGGGCCAACGTCCTGACTTTC. The rearrangement links TRBV10-1 to TRBJ2-6; D gene unclear. The CDR3 runs to 14 residues. The germline V gene encodes CDR1 WNHNN and CDR2 SYGVQD (reference sequence). Trimming took off 4 bases at V and 4 bases at J, with 8 bases between the two ends.

DNA of the CDR3: TGTGCCAGCAGTGAAGCTGGGGAGTGGGAGCAGTTCTTC. Encoded protein: CASSEAGEWEQFF. V and J are TRBV25-1 and TRBJ2-1; TRBD2 might be the D (5 bases). The CDR3 has 13 residues. Per the germline V gene, CDR1 is MGHDK and CDR2 is SYGVNS. The ends were cut back, 2 bases at V and 10 bases at J, with 12 bases in the middle.

This clone came up once. The chain employs TRBV10-2 and TRBJ2-7; a weak D match, TRBD1 (6 bases). The CDR3 has 13 residues. Looked up from germline, CDR1 is WSHSY and CDR2 is SAAADI. Trimming shortened V by 8 bases and J by 3 bases, and 14 bases separated the two germline ends. CDR3 nucleotide sequence: TGCGCCAGCCAAGAGGGGGAGTTCTACGAGCAGTACTTC. Amino acid sequence: CASQEGEFYEQYF.